This TCR beta chain came from a study of identical twins. TCRdb reanalysed the 5' RACE reads using MiXCR and keeps one entry per CDR3 protein. The sample carries 690,000 or so distinct CDR3 sequences, over 8.5% recorded once. With 2 bases clipped from V and 2 bases from J, the junction kept 5 bases outside the gene matches. Per germline, CDR1 SGDLS and CDR2 YYNGEE. The CDR3 has 15 amino acids. These same data were also listed under a study on yellow fever vaccine responses in identical twins. From that study: Twins showed a vaccine T cell response that reportedly seemed partly convergent, partly personalized.

The chain joins TRBV9 to TRBJ2-3; 7 nucleotides line up with TRBD1. This receptor was taken from a woman younger than 30 in good health. The sample was PBMCs. The CDR3 spells CASSVQGVLTDTQYF. Here the CDR3 DNA reads TGTGCCAGCAGCGTCCAGGGGGTTCTCACAGATACGCAGTATTTT.